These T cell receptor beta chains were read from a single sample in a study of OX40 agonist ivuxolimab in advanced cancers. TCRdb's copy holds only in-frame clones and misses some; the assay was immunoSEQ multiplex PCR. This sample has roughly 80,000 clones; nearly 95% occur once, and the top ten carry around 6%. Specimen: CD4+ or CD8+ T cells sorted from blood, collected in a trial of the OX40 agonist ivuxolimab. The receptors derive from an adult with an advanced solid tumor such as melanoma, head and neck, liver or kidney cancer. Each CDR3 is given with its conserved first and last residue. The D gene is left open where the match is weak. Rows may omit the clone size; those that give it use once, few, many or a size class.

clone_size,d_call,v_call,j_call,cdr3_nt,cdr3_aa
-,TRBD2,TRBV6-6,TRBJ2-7,TGTGCCAGCAGTTCGGGACTAGCGTCCGAGCAGTACTTC,CASSSGLASEQYF
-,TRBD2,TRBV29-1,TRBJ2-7,TGCAGCGTCGATGGACTAGCGGGTTACGAGCAGTACTTC,CSVDGLAGYEQYF
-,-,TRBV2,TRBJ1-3,TGTGCCAGCAGTGAAGCGGGGCTAGAAGGAAACACCATATATTTT,CASSEAGLEGNTIYF
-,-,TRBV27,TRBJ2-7,TGTGCCAGCAGTCCCCTTATGAGCCCTGGCGAGCAGTACTTC,CASSPLMSPGEQYF
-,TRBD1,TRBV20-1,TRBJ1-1,TGCAGTGCTATCCGGGACAGGGAAGCTTTCTTT,CSAIRDREAFF
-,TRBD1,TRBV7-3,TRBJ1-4,TGTGCCAGCAGCCCATGGACAGGGAGTGAAAAACTGTTTTTT,CASSPWTGSEKLFF
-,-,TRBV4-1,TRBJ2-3,TGCGCCAGCAGCCTCAGACAGGAGCGGTGGGATACGCAGTATTTT,CASSLRQERWDTQYF
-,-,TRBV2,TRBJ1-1,TGTGCCAGCAGTGAACAGGGTCATGGGAACACTGAAGCTTTCTTT,CASSEQGHGNTEAFF
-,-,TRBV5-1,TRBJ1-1,TGCGCCAGCAGCCCCTCCGTGAACACTGAAGCTTTCTTT,CASSPSVNTEAFF
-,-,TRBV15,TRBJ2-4,TGTGCCACCAGCCCGGGGACAGCCAAAAACATTCAGTACTTC,CATSPGTAKNIQYF
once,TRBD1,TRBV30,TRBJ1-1,TGTGCCTGGAGTTCCCGGGACAGGGGCAGGAGCACTGAAGCTTTCTTT,CAWSSRDRGRSTEAFF
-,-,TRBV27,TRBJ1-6,TGTGCCAGCAGGTTAGGGTCGGATAATTCACCCCTCCACTTT,CASRLGSDNSPLHF
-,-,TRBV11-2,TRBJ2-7,TGTGCCAGCAGCGCAGTCGCCAACGAGCAGTACTTC,CASSAVANEQYF
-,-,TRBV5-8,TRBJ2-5,TGTGCCAGCAGCGAGGGTTACGCACCGTACCAAGAGACCCAGTACTTC,CASSEGYAPYQETQYF
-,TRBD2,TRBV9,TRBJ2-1,TGTGCCAGCAGCCCTAGCCGGCTAGCGGGAAAGAGCTCCTACAATGAGCAGTTCTTC,CASSPSRLAGKSSYNEQFF
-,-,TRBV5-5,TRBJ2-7,TGTGCCAGCAGCTTTGGCTACGAGCAGTACTTC,CASSFGYEQYF
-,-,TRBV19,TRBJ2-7,TGTGCCAGTAGCTCTCAGGGAGGAGTCTACGAGCAGTACTTC,CASSSQGGVYEQYF
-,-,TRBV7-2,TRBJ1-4,TGTGCCAGCAGCTTAGGGCACACGGAGGAAAAACTGTTTTTT,CASSLGHTEEKLFF
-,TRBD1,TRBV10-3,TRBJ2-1,TGTGCCATCAGGGAAGGGGGCGGGTACAATGAGCAGTTCTTC,CAIREGGGYNEQFF
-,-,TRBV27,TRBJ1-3,TGTGCCAGCAGTTTAAATATGGGGTATGGAAACACCATATATTTT,CASSLNMGYGNTIYF
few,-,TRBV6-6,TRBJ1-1,TGTGCCAGCACCCTAAACGTGGGCACTGAAGCTTTCTTT,CASTLNVGTEAFF
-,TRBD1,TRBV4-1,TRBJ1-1,TGCGCCAGCAGCCAAAAAAAAGGGTGGACAGGGAACACTGAAGCTTTCTTT,CASSQKKGWTGNTEAFF